The rows below give T cell receptor beta chains drawn from one sample of a study of metastatic and nonmetastatic thyroid tumors. MiXCR re-clonotyped the PCR reads for TCRdb. The sample carries around 34,000 clones, less than 30% recorded once. Sequencing was done on a sample of blood. These receptors were taken from a female donor with papillary thyroid cancer or a benign thyroid nodule (not recorded which). Some clones in this sample may be carry-over from other donors' samples. Each CDR3 is given with its conserved first and last residue. A D gene is named only where the DNA matches it firmly. Some rows have no size entry. The others give once, few or many, or a class for an expanded clone.

medium-sized,TRBJ1-6,TRBV28,TRBD1,CASSFYMDRGHSPLHF,TGTGCCAGCAGTTTCTACATGGACAGGGGGCACTCACCCCTCCACTTT
-,TRBJ2-5,TRBV20-1,TRBD2,CSANMGGVTQYF,TGCAGTGCTAACATGGGAGGGGTGACCCAGTACTTC
-,TRBJ2-5,TRBV6-1,TRBD2,CAISSKTSAQDTKYF,TGTGCCATCAGCTCGAAGACTAGCGCCCAAGATACCAAGTACTTC
-,TRBJ2-3,TRBV6-1,TRBD2,CASSELAGGDTQYF,TGTGCCAGCAGTGAACTAGCGGGGGGAGATACGCAGTATTTT
-,TRBJ2-7,TRBV5-4,TRBD2,CASSTSVRVFEQYF,TGTGCCAGCAGTACTAGCGTGAGGGTCTTCGAGCAGTACTTC
many,TRBJ2-1,TRBV11-3,TRBD1,CASSPGQGSSEQFF,TGTGCCAGCAGCCCGGGACAGGGGAGCAGTGAGCAGTTCTTC
few,TRBJ2-1,TRBV28,TRBD2,CASSLPLVSGRGNEQFF,TGTGCCAGCAGTTTACCTCTTGTCAGCGGGAGAGGAAATGAGCAGTTCTTC
few,TRBJ2-3,TRBV6-1,TRBD1,CASSERKKGTGSDTQYF,TGTGCCAGCAGTGAAAGGAAGAAAGGGACAGGATCAGATACGCAGTATTTT
medium-sized,TRBJ1-1,TRBV7-2,-,CASSLAGRQRTEAFF,TGTGCCAGCAGCCTAGCGGGGAGGCAACGCACTGAAGCTTTCTTT
-,TRBJ1-3,TRBV4-1,-,CASSQVLTGVSGNTIYF,TGCGCCAGCAGCCAAGTTTTGACGGGAGTCTCTGGAAACACCATATATTTT
many,TRBJ2-3,TRBV7-3,-,CASSKSSTDTQYF,TGTGCCAGCAGCAAATCTAGCACAGATACGCAGTATTTT
-,TRBJ2-7,TRBV20-1,TRBD2,CSALGGVPELYEQYF,TGCAGTGCTTTGGGGGGGGTCCCCGAACTTTACGAGCAGTACTTC
many,TRBJ2-7,TRBV4-1,-,CASSQGQAGTSYEQYF,TGCGCCAGCAGCCAAGGTCAAGCGGGGACATCCTACGAGCAGTACTTC